Listed here is a single T cell receptor beta chain. Its antigen is currently unknown. The data belong to a study of naive and memory T cell subsets. An oligonucleotide containing a UMI was ligated to the 3' end of TCR cDNA. Study-wide results and limits: TCR transcript changes with activation or differentiation may affect this RNA method.

Amplification of ligated cDNA took four PCR rounds with SP2 and nested alpha and beta constant primers. TCRdb used MiXCR to reprocess the 5' RACE reads, holding one entry per CDR3 protein. The table has more than 45,000 distinct CDR3 sequences, 7.2% seen once. The sequence was obtained from a male donor in good health.

The DNA for the CDR3 is TGTGCCAGCAGCCGACGACAGCCCCTTGGCTACACCTTC. The encoded protein is CASSRRQPLGYTF. The chain links TRBV3-1 to TRBJ1-2; weak D call: TRBD1 (5 bases). The germline V gene encodes CDR1 LGHDT and CDR2 YNNKEL (reference sequence). Trimming cost V 4 bases and J 7 bases, with 13 bases left between them. This CDR3 spans 13 amino acids.